This T cell receptor beta chain was identified during a study of blood T cell repertoires in COVID-19. This CDR3 has 14 residues. Trimming stripped 6 bases from V and 1 base from J, with 12 bases between. CDR1 and CDR2 from the germline V gene are MNHEY and SVGAGI. The protocol was immunoSEQ multiplex PCR, while the TCRdb copy is restricted to in-frame clones and leaves out a portion. This sample has roughly 150,000 clones, with more than 80% found just once. The sequence was collected from a man between 60 and 70 years old with acute or convalescent COVID-19. The chain employs TRBV6-5 and TRBJ1-2, with D unclear. The source material was peripheral blood. CDR3 residues: CASRRVEGNYGYTF. In nucleotides, the CDR3 is TGTGCCAGCAGGAGGGTCGAGGGTAACTATGGCTACACCTTC.